This paragraph covers one T cell receptor beta chain sequence. The antigen it recognizes is unknown. No much larger clone exists at a distance of one base, and base qualities are not known. Using the deep immunoSEQ assay, TCR CDR3 regions were amplified from genomic DNA by multiplex PCR. Extracted genomic DNA from each cell subset was spread evenly across all wells of several immunoSEQ 96-well plates, with each plate serving as a replicate. For sorted subsets, about 0.2 ug genomic DNA, equal to about 30,000 T cell genomes, was loaded into each replicate PCR. The purified libraries were quantified using a Qubit 3.0 fluorometer, sized with a Bioanalyzer 2100, and then quantified again using the KAPA Library Quantification kit. A separate single-read 150-cycle Illumina NextSeq 550 flow cell was used to sequence each immunoSEQ 96-well plate. The study's own analysis went as follows. Because the immunoSEQ output held only junctional sequences and lacked quality scores, the filtering could not match the filtering applied to full-length reads. To assign V/J genes and CDR3, sequences were annotated using PyIR, a Python wrapper for IgBLAST v1.9, with IMGT germline references. Any read was removed if the V/J assignment was weak (E-value above 1e-6), the CDR3 was missing, or the read contained stop codons, out-of-frame junctions, or ambiguous translated residues. V3J clonotypes were defined as sequences sharing an identical inferred V gene, J gene, and CDR3 amino acid sequence. The percentage overlap between two repertoires was calculated by dividing the number of shared unique clonotypes by the size of the smaller repertoire. Three approaches were used to assess repertoire richness: RTK rarefaction, the Chao1 estimator, and Recon v2.1 estimates of unobserved clonotypes. Generation probabilities for all TCRbeta clonotypes obtained by the gDNA method from a handful of donors were computed using OLGA. TCRdb carries this immuneACCESS record with in-frame sequences only. Its versions omit some clonotypes, under half of them owing to an unresolved V gene in the studies checked, with the rest unexplained. D and trimming were read from the DNA, whereas the V and J calls and clone size are those reported in that table. In all, the sample holds around 940,000 clones, and about 80% of those were seen once. The ten largest clones take up approximately 1.5% of the sample.

The entry originates in a study of shared clonotypes between healthy human individuals (TCRdb year 2020). With respect to the entire study: The cohort comprised a couple of women and a few men aged 18 to 49 years. For each donor, CD4 naive and CD4 memory were each given three plates, CD8 naive was given two plates, and CD8 memory was given one plate. To estimate repertoire size and how much clonotypes are shared between individuals, the study performed deep sequencing of blood TCR repertoires from roughly five healthy adults. Between about 0.94 and 8.9 billion PBMCs per donor were obtained by leukapheresis. To increase sequencing depth and limit assay-specific biases, different laboratories used diverse techniques to prepare libraries and sequence TCR repertoires. Study-wide findings and limitations: Incomplete sequencing was indicated by rarefaction of sorted-subset datasets, despite the large sequencing depth. Compared with non-shared clonotypes, clonotypes shared by all four sorted-subset donors had higher generation probabilities. Larger estimated clonotype richness was generally found for naive subsets than for memory subsets. Because the study included only a small number of donors, the genetic and exposure-history diversity represented was limited. When a handful of donors were compared, the shared fraction of clonotypes was around 4.6% for naive CD4, around 3.6% for naive CD8, 2.3% for memory CD4, and approximately 0.4% for memory CD8. Sampling was limited to blood, and TCR repertoires in tissue likely differ from TCR repertoires in blood. Based on pairwise subsampling, the degree of clonotype sharing among donors was expected to be affected by sequencing depth.

Reading from cysteine to phenylalanine, the CDR3 counts 18 amino acids. The read is trimmed to its CDR3 DNA, 54 bases read in frame from base 1. V is pruned by 2 bases and J by 4 bases, leaving 11 bases of the junction without a gene match. From the germline V gene, CDR1 is SGHDN and CDR2 is FVKESK. Donors were healthy HIV-negative adults with no recently reported acute infections or vaccinations. Every donor was a Caucasian adult living in Nashville, Tennessee, USA. CD4+ T cells were enriched by magnetic negative selection; naive cells were then positively selected on CD45RA, and the negative fraction formed the memory subset. Blood was obtained by leukapheresis, after which PBMCs were separated by Ficoll-Histopaque density gradient centrifugation and cryopreserved in liquid nitrogen vapor phase. Purity and quantity of every magnetically sorted T cell population were checked by analytical flow cytometry. From each sorted fraction, genomic DNA was isolated and quantified by UV absorbance on a Nanodrop 2000c.

The V and J genes are TRBV14 and TRBJ2-6; 7 central nucleotides agree with TRBD1. Sequenced material: memory CD4+ T cells sorted from blood. What the cell subset or site label conveys for this sample: CD45RA-negative fraction. The TCR originated in a man between 18 and 35 years old in good health. The CDR3 loop reads CASSQFDRVVLGANVLTF. The base sequence is TGTGCCAGCAGCCAATTTGACAGGGTGGTGCTCGGGGCCAACGTCCTGACTTTC. Reference TRBV14 and TRBJ2-6 genes cover what lies past the CDR3, so the full variable domain is EAGVTQFPSHSVIEKGQTVTLRCDPISGHDNLYWYRRVMGKEIKFLLHFVKESKQDESGMPNNRFLAERTGGTYSTLKVQPAELEDSGVYFCASSQFDRVVLGANVLTFGAGSRLTVL.